This T cell receptor (beta chain) was captured in a study of beta chain features in type 1 diabetes. Overall study findings and caveats: TCRB CDR3s were moderately but significantly shorter in Type 1 diabetes patients in all four CD4+ subsets.

Reverse transcription of all isolated RNA meant that expressed TCRB transcripts were sequenced. Sequencing was performed with immunoSEQ multiplex PCR; in TCRdb, only in-frame clones are kept and a portion is missing. Among fewer than 350,000 clones listed, approximately 15% were seen once. Trimming took off 4 bases at V and 2 bases at J, with 12 bases between the two ends. The CDR3 has 13 amino acids. Germline CDR1 and CDR2: SQVTM and ANQGSEA. This clone was observed a few times. Antigen unknown. This clonotype was obtained from a man between 18 and 29 years old with type 1 diabetes. The J gene is TRBJ2-7, the V gene TRBV29-1; TRBD1 is a possible D gene (7 bases). The sequencing input was naive CD4+ T cells from blood. The CDR3 DNA reads TGCAGCGTTGGTCAGGGGGAGGCCTACGAGCAGTACTTC. Protein: CSVGQGEAYEQYF.